This T cell receptor beta chain was obtained from a study of PD-L1 blockade in urothelial cancer. Study details: The analyses of blood took place 3 weeks (second dose) and 6 weeks after treatment start.

Overall study results and limits: Tumor-associated TCR clones expanded more in blood at 3 weeks in patients with durable benefit.

Some clones are missing from TCRdb's copy, which holds only in-frame ones; the method was immunoSEQ multiplex PCR. The sample holds tens of thousands of clones, 70% to 90% seen once. Note on this clone: The antigen remains undetermined.

Regarding time point: pretreatment peripheral blood. This clonotype was sampled from a donor aged 40 or older with urothelial cancer. The sample consisted of PBMCs, taken around atezolizumab (anti-PD-L1) treatment.

The CDR3 sequence: CASSRLAGGDNEQFF. The CDR3, as DNA: TGCGCCAGCAGCAGGCTAGCGGGAGGGGACAATGAGCAGTTCTTC. This sequence joins TRBV5-1 and TRBJ2-1; 12 nucleotides align to TRBD2. The CDR3 loop spans 15 amino acids. Germline V gives CDR1 SGHRS, CDR2 YFSETQ. The V gene end was trimmed by 4 bases and the J gene end by 5 bases; junction bases not matched to a gene: 4.